This T cell receptor beta chain was sequenced during a study of blood T cell repertoires in COVID-19. Study-level background: Whether acute or convalescent, the COVID-19 samples came from the United States, Italy and Spain.

Data came from immunoSEQ multiplex PCR; TCRdb stores just in-frame clones and leaves some out. The sample includes roughly 150,000 clones, approximately 85% of them seen just once. CDR1 is MDHEN and CDR2 is SYDVKM in the germline V gene. The CDR3 sequence is 14 residues long. The ends were cut back, 6 bases at V and 5 bases at J, with 16 bases in the middle. This clonotype originated in an elderly man with COVID-19, enrolled during active disease. The chain links TRBV28 to TRBJ2-5, with a possible D match to TRBD1 (6 bases). Sequencing used peripheral blood. The CDR3: CASSYSQGSETQYF. The CDR3 DNA reads TGTGCCAGCAGCTACTCACAGGGTTCGGAGACCCAGTACTTC.